These 22 T cell receptor beta chains originate from one sample sequenced in a study of CD8 T cells in ankylosing spondylitis. Study observations and caveats: Made up of several highly homologous variants, a TCR beta motif appeared characteristic of ankylosing spondylitis blood.

TCRdb redid the calling of the 5' RACE reads with MiXCR, one entry per CDR3 protein. The top ten hold over 0.9% of the sample, which has hundreds of thousands of distinct CDR3 sequences, approximately 17% seen once. Their cognate antigens are unknown. Sequencing was carried out using blood, either unsorted or a sorted T cell fraction (not recorded which). The source of these receptors is a male donor with ankylosing spondylitis.

The V and J genes are TRBV6-1 and TRBJ2-5, with TRBD1 matching over 9 bases. CDR3 length: 17 residues. Germline V gene sequence: CDR1 MNHNS, CDR2 SASEGT. Trimming cost V 6 bases and J 4 bases; bases outside gene matches: 15. CDR3 coding DNA: TGTGCCAGCAGCCGACTTAGAGGACAGGGGCTTTCAGAGACCCAGTACTTC. Amino acids: CASSRLRGQGLSETQYF.

A few counts support this clonotype. The chain uses TRBV25-1 and TRBJ1-4; D is undetermined. V gave up 6 bases and J gave up 0 bases, with 8 bases separating them. The CDR3 covers 14 residues. Per germline, CDR1 MGHDK and CDR2 SYGVNS. In nucleotides, the CDR3 is TGTGCCAGCAGCCGACGGGCAACTAATGAAAAACTGTTTTTT. Translated, it gives CASSRRATNEKLFF.

This clonotype was picked up many times. This chain joins TRBV20-1 and TRBJ2-1, with unresolved D. The CDR3 is made up of 14 amino acids. From germline, CDR1 is DFQATT and CDR2 SNEGSKA (reference sequence). Trimming removed 8 bases from V and 3 bases from J, with 17 bases in between. The CDR3 loop reads CSPLPFLDYNEQFF. The CDR3 coding sequence is TGCAGTCCGCTCCCCTTTCTGGACTACAATGAGCAGTTCTTC.

This clonotype was seen at least ten times. The chain employs TRBV15 and TRBJ2-1; the D is unclear. The CDR3 totals 14 residues. V gave up 3 bases and J gave up 9 bases, with 15 bases separating them. From germline, CDR1 is LNHNV and CDR2 YYDKDF (reference sequence). The DNA for the CDR3 is TGTGCCACCAGCAGTTTATCTAGAATCAGTGAGCAGTTCTTC. Protein product: CATSSLSRISEQFF.

V is TRBV5-1 and J is TRBJ2-1; 8 positions match TRBD2. Germline V CDR1 and CDR2: SGHRS, YFSETQ. V lost 2 bases to trimming and J lost 5 bases; unmatched junction nucleotides: 9. CDR3 length: 16 amino acids. CDR3 protein: CASSFPREVKNNEQFF. The CDR3 nucleotides are TGCGCCAGCAGCTTTCCGCGGGAGGTCAAAAACAATGAGCAGTTCTTC.

The genes are TRBV4-1 and TRBJ2-7; D not resolved. Germline V gene lookup returns CDR1 MGHRA and CDR2 YSYEKL. The CDR3 is 14 residues long. Trimming stripped 1 base from V and 2 bases from J, with 9 bases between. This CDR3 reads CASSQVGRPYEQYF. The DNA of the CDR3 is TGCGCCAGCAGCCAAGTAGGCAGGCCCTACGAGCAGTACTTC.

This clonotype was counted only a few times. The rearrangement uses TRBV15 and TRBJ2-5, with 8 bases lining up with TRBD1. V lost 1 base, J lost 5 bases, and 6 bases stayed unmatched. This CDR3 has 15 amino acids. Germline V lookup: CDR1 LNHNV, CDR2 YYDKDF (reference sequence). The chain's CDR3 is CATSRGRQGWETQYF. CDR3 nucleotide sequence: TGTGCCACCAGCAGAGGAAGACAGGGGTGGGAGACCCAGTACTTC.

The chain joins TRBV3-1 to TRBJ2-5; 11 positions match TRBD2. CDR1 is LGHDT, CDR2 YNNKEL, per germline (reference sequence). The CDR3 has 15 residues. After removal of 9 bases from V and 4 bases from J, the junction contained 10 bases not matched to a gene. The CDR3 coding sequence is TGTGCCAGTTGTACTAGCGGGAGAAAGGGAGAGACCCAGTACTTC. Protein sequence: CASCTSGRKGETQYF.

This clonotype was observed at least ten times. The CDR3 sequence is CASSPGGGGTSTDTQYF. The CDR3 DNA is TGTGCCAGCAGCCCAGGGGGCGGGGGGACTAGCACAGATACGCAGTATTTT. The chain joins TRBV4-2 to TRBJ2-3; either TRBD1 or TRBD2 may fit D (8 bases each). Germline CDR1 reads LGHNA; CDR2 reads YNFKEQ. Trimming took off 4 bases at V and 0 bases at J, with 17 bases between the two ends. CDR3 length equals 17 residues.

The chain carries TRBV9 and TRBJ1-2; TRBD1 is a possible D gene (5 bases). The V gene lost 3 bases and the J gene lost 3 bases, with 18 bases spanning the gap. CDR1 is SGDLS, CDR2 YYNGEE, per germline. The CDR3 has 16 residues. The CDR3 sequence: CASSDNRLGQDYGYTF. CDR3 DNA: TGTGCCAGCAGCGACAACAGGTTGGGGCAGGACTATGGCTACACCTTC.

This clonotype appeared a few times. V usage is TRBV28 and J usage is TRBJ1-4; weak D call: TRBD1 (5 bases). The CDR3 length is 15 residues. Germline lookup yields CDR1 MDHEN and CDR2 SYDVKM. V was trimmed by 7 bases and J by 4 bases, leaving 16 bases between them. The DNA for the CDR3 is TGTGCCAGCATCCCATGGGACGGAAGTAATGAAAAACTGTTTTTT. It yields the protein CASIPWDGSNEKLFF.

This chain connects TRBV4-2 to TRBJ2-2; no reliable D call. Looked up from germline, CDR1 is LGHNA and CDR2 is YNFKEQ. CDR3 length: 15 residues. The germline V and J ends were trimmed by 1 base and 2 bases, with 8 bases remaining between them. CDR3 nucleotide sequence: TGTGCCAGCAGCCAAGGAACAGACAACACCGGGGAGCTGTTTTTT. Encoded protein: CASSQGTDNTGELFF.

This chain uses TRBV12-3 or TRBV12-4 with TRBJ2-5; 7 bases are shared with TRBD2. V shed 4 bases and J 2 bases; nucleotides not matched to a gene: 7. The CDR3 runs 15 residues. DNA for the CDR3: TGTGCCAGCAGTTCTCAAGCGGGAATACAAGAGACCCAGTACTTC. Amino acids: CASSSQAGIQETQYF.

The chain recombines TRBV7-9 with TRBJ2-3; TRBD2 is a possible D gene (6 bases). The germline V and J ends were trimmed by 1 base and 4 bases, with 15 bases remaining between them. The germline gives CDR1 SEHNR, CDR2 FQNEAQ (reference sequence). This CDR3 region has 16 residues. CDR3 residues: CASSLDGGERADTQYF. The CDR3 region has the DNA TGTGCCAGCAGCTTAGATGGCGGGGAGCGCGCAGATACGCAGTATTTT.

This clonotype was recorded at least ten times. CDR3 loop: CASSLFSGNTQYF. In nucleotides, the CDR3 is TGCGCCAGCAGCTTGTTTTCCGGCAATACGCAGTATTTT. The genes are TRBV5-1 and TRBJ2-3, with unresolved D. There are 13 residues in the CDR3. Between the trimmed V and J ends, which lost 1 base and 7 bases, there was a span of 10 bases. Germline lookup yields CDR1 SGHRS and CDR2 YFSETQ.

This clonotype was found a few times. In DNA, the CDR3 is TGTGCCAGCAGACTAGACCCAGCCTTCTCCTACAATGAGCAGTTCTTC. Amino acid sequence: CASRLDPAFSYNEQFF. The chain is built from TRBV6-2 or TRBV6-3 and TRBJ2-1; perhaps TRBD2 as D (5 bases). Trimming left V 6 bases short and J 0 bases short, with 15 bases between. Germline values: CDR1 MNHEY, CDR2 SVGEGT. CDR3 length: 16 residues.

The CDR3 bases are TGTGCCAGCACCTCCGGACAGGGATTTTTCTACGAGCAGTACTTC. It translates to CASTSGQGFFYEQYF. The chain recombines TRBV12-3 or TRBV12-4 with TRBJ2-7; 8 bases map to TRBD1. V trimming: 7 bases; J trimming: 3 bases; junction bases outside the gene matches: 11. CDR3 length: 15 amino acids.

The chain combines TRBV6-1 with TRBJ2-1; D is possibly TRBD1 (6 bases). The V end lost 4 bases, the J end lost 15 bases, and 19 bases lay between the germline ends. This CDR3 is built from 13 residues. Germline-derived CDR1 and CDR2 are MNHNS and SASEGT. CDR3 nucleotide sequence: TGTGCCAGCAGTGCCAAAACCGGGACACCCTGGTTCTTC. It translates to CASSAKTGTPWFF.

J is TRBJ2-5 and V is TRBV6-1, with 8 bases matching TRBD2. The ends lost 6 bases at V and 1 base at J; junction bases unmatched: 10. CDR1 MNHNS and CDR2 SASEGT come from the germline V gene. There are 16 residues in the CDR3. The CDR3 protein is CASSRRLAGPQETQYF. The CDR3 coding sequence is TGTGCCAGCAGCCGGAGGTTAGCGGGGCCCCAAGAGACCCAGTACTTC.

At least ten counts were recorded for this clonotype. The genes are TRBV19 and TRBJ1-2; unclear D gene. Deletions cut 3 bases from V and 4 bases from J, with 6 bases between. The germline gives CDR1 LNHDA, CDR2 SQIVND (reference sequence). This CDR3 has 12 amino acids. The CDR3 DNA reads as TGTGCCAGTAGTATCCCCCGCTATGGCTACACCTTC. Translated: CASSIPRYGYTF.

V and J are TRBV6-2 or TRBV6-3 and TRBJ1-2; 8 bases map to TRBD1. The ends lost 5 bases at V and 5 bases at J; junction bases unmatched: 13. The CDR3 sequence is 16 residues long. From germline, CDR1 is MNHEY and CDR2 SVGEGT. The CDR3 sequence: CASSNLPTGAWYGYTF. DNA for the CDR3: TGTGCCAGCAGTAACCTCCCGACAGGGGCTTGGTATGGCTACACCTTC.

The V gene is TRBV5-1, the J gene TRBJ1-6; TRBD1 matches 7 bases. V lost 4 bases to trimming and J lost 7 bases; unmatched junction nucleotides: 8. CDR3 length: 15 residues. The germline gives CDR1 SGHRS, CDR2 YFSETQ. CDR3 in amino acids: CASSPLTGANSPLHF. CDR3 sequence (DNA): TGCGCCAGCAGCCCTTTAACAGGGGCCAATTCACCCCTCCACTTT. Full variable domain (rest looked up from reference TRBV5-1 and TRBJ1-6): KAGVTQTPRYLIKTRGQQVTLSCSPISGHRSVSWYQQTPGQGLQFLFEYFSETQRNKGNFPGRFSGRQFSNSRSEMNVSTLELGDSALYLCASSPLTGANSPLHFGNGTRLTVT.